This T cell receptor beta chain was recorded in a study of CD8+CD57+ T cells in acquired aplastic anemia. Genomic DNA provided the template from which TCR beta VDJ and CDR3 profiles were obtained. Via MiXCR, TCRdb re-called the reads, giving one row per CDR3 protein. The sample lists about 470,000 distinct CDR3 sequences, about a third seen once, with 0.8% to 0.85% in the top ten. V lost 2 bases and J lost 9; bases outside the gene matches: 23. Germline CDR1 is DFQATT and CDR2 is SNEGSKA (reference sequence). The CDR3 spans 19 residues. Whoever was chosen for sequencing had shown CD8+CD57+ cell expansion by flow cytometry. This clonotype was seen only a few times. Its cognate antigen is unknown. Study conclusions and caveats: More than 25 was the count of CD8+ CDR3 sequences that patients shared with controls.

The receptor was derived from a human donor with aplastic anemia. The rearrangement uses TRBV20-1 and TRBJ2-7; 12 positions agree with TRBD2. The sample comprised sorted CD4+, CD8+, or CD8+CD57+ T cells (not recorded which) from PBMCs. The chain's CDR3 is CSARYYGQGLTSGRVGQYF. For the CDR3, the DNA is TGCAGTGCTAGATATTATGGACAGGGTTTGACTAGCGGGAGAGTTGGGCAGTACTTC.